This T cell receptor beta chain was identified in a study of STAT5B mutations in CD4+ large granular lymphocyte leukemia. Study-level points and caveats: Roughly 27% of private leukemic clonotypes occurred rarely in other patients' non-leukemic repertoires. 8/27 top patient clones versus 2/35 control clones were TRBV06-family.

Assay used: immunoSEQ multiplex PCR; TCRdb lists only in-frame clones, some missing. The profile shows 7,400 or so clones, more than 70% of them singletons. Remarks on this clone: Its cognate antigen is unknown.

Looked up from germline, CDR1 is ENHRY and CDR2 is SYGVKD. The CDR3 length is 12 residues. V lost 4 bases to trimming and J lost 8 bases; unmatched junction nucleotides: 2. The source is a woman in her fifties or sixties with CD4+ T-cell large granular lymphocyte leukemia. V usage is TRBV10-3 and J usage is TRBJ1-2, with TRBD1 matching 9 bases. Input material: PBMCs. The CDR3 spells CAISGTGDGYTF. The CDR3, as DNA: TGTGCCATCAGTGGGACAGGGGACGGCTACACCTTC.